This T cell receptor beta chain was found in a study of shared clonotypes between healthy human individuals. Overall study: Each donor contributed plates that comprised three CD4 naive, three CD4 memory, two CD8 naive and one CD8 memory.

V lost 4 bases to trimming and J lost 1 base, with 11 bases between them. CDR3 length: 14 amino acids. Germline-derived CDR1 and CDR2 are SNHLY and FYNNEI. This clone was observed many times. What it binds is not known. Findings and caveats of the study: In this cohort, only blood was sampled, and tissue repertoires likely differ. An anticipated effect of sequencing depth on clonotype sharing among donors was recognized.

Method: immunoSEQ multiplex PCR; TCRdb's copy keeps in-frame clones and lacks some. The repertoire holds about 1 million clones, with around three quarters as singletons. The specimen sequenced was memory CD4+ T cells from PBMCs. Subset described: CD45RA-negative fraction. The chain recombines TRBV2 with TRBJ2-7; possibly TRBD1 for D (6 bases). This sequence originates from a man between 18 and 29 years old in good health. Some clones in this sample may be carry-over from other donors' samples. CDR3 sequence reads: CASSGQGQSYEQYF. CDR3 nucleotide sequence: TGTGCCAGCAGTGGGCAGGGGCAATCCTACGAGCAGTACTTC.